These T cell receptor beta chains were read from a single sample in a study of cytomegalovirus exposure and HLA in healthy donors. The method was immunoSEQ multiplex PCR; TCRdb's version includes in-frame clones alone and lacks a portion of them. The profile covers about 120,000 clones, with over 6.5% appearing a single time and approximately 6.4% taken by the ten largest. The sample comprised PBMCs. These receptors all come from a woman aged 40 to 50 in good health and CMV-seropositive. Each CDR3 is given with its conserved first and last residue.

J,V,CDR3
TRBJ1-1,TRBV7-9,CASSLGAANTEAFF
TRBJ1-2,TRBV30,CAWSGTNYYGYTF
TRBJ1-2,TRBV4-1,CASSQDEVAPYGYTF
TRBJ1-6,TRBV2,CASSAQAGPPLHF
TRBJ2-1,TRBV9,CASSAQDRGNEQFF
TRBJ1-1,TRBV5-4,CASSLRLENTEAFF
TRBJ1-3,TRBV7-9,CASSPQVVSGNTIYF
TRBJ1-4,TRBV6-5,CASLGRDRGREKLFF
TRBJ1-2,TRBV27,CASSPSLRTGANYGYTF
TRBJ2-1,TRBV6-5,CASSVQETYNEQFF
TRBJ2-2,TRBV5-1,CATTGQGASGELFF
TRBJ2-5,TRBV11-3,CASSLGQAQETQYF
TRBJ2-2,TRBV10-1,CASSSTSGEPFTGELFF
TRBJ2-2,TRBV5-5,CASSLVGAGELFF
TRBJ2-2,TRBV9,CASSVVGGVTTGELFF
TRBJ1-3,TRBV4-2,CASSQGQSSGNTIYF
TRBJ1-1,TRBV5-4,CASSPRDRPRNTEAFF
TRBJ1-1,TRBV30,CAWSGDREAEAFF
TRBJ1-1,TRBV7-6,CASSWGGGSTEAFF
TRBJ2-3,TRBV6-5,CASSSREFSSTDTQYF
TRBJ2-7,TRBV29-1,CSVEGTGAYEQYF
TRBJ1-1,TRBV4-1,CASSQVLLGTEAFF
TRBJ2-7,TRBV7-9,CASSFGGGSEQYF
TRBJ1-5,TRBV6-1,CASSEGSRVQQPQHF
TRBJ1-1,TRBV7-9,CASSFYRGRNTEAFF
TRBJ1-1,TRBV27,CASSLGGGSTEAFF
TRBJ2-5,TRBV9,CASSATGGAETQYF
TRBJ2-3,TRBV6-1,CASSVKGGGLADTQYF
TRBJ1-1,TRBV14,CASQRQGRNTEAFF
TRBJ2-6,TRBV10-3,CATGGTGGGGANVLTF
TRBJ2-3,TRBV6-4,CASSVGTSGGADTQYF
TRBJ1-2,TRBV7-8,CASGPPRDYTF
TRBJ2-7,TRBV27,CASSLDRVSYEQYF
.,TRBV5-1,CASSSAPTGSYEQYF
TRBJ1-4,TRBV14,CASSLNLRDRGPSTNEKLFF
TRBJ1-5,TRBV6-6,CASSYETPRANQPQHF
TRBJ2-5,TRBV7-2,CASSLGLAGGFRETQYF
TRBJ1-2,TRBV27,CASSLSGVYGYTF
TRBJ1-1,TRBV9,CASSVVEGRTEAFF
TRBJ1-1,TRBV29-1,CSVRGLGSGTEAFF
TRBJ2-7,TRBV6-4,CASSEEGGRGEQYF
TRBJ1-2,TRBV7-8,CASSPTGIVYGYTF
TRBJ2-2,TRBV5-1,CASSRGTGEGAGELFF
TRBJ1-2,TRBV7-6,CASSLQGRGFKGAYGYGYTF
TRBJ1-4,TRBV7-9,CASSFTPGHKEKLFF